A selection of T cell receptor beta chains follows, all from one sample in a study of T-cell reconstitution after alpha-beta-depleted transplantation in children. A single record per CDR3 protein comes from TCRdb applying MiXCR to the PCR reads. The sample has some 450,000 distinct CDR3 sequences, about 45% seen once. The sequencing here drew on PBMCs, taken before TCRalphabeta/CD19-depleted stem cell transplant. The receptors shown here come from a girl aged 2-10 years with aplastic anemia, due to receive a stem cell transplant. Both conserved end residues are part of each CDR3. The D gene is left open where the match is weak. Rows give clone size only sometimes, using once, few, many, or a class for an expanded clone.

clone_size	d_call	v_call	j_call	cdr3_nt	cdr3_aa
many	-	TRBV5-1	TRBJ1-1	TGCGCCAGCAGCCCGAGGGGCCCCGGAATCATGAACACTGAAGCTTTCTTT	CASSPRGPGIMNTEAFF
many	-	TRBV15	TRBJ1-5	TGTGCCACCAGCAGAGCGGGGGGAAATCAGCCCCAGCATTTT	CATSRAGGNQPQHF
once	-	TRBV5-5	TRBJ1-2	TGTGCCAGCAGCTCGCAGGGCCACACGGGCTACACCTTC	CASSSQGHTGYTF
-	-	TRBV5-1	TRBJ2-1	TGCGCCAGCAGCTTGGCCTATGGCCAAGATGAGCAGTTCTTC	CASSLAYGQDEQFF
many	TRBD2	TRBV20-1	TRBJ2-3	TGCAGTGCTAGAGATCGGCAGGGACTAACAGATACGCAGTATTTT	CSARDRQGLTDTQYF
-	TRBD1	TRBV5-1	TRBJ2-7	TGCGCCAGCACCTTGGACAGGTCCTACGAGCAGTACTTC	CASTLDRSYEQYF
many	-	TRBV18	TRBJ2-5	TGTGCCAGCTCACCCGGGCTTGAAGAGACCCAGTACTTC	CASSPGLEETQYF
many	-	TRBV12-3/TRBV12-4	TRBJ2-1	TGTGCCAGCAGTTTTGGAGGGGACGGGCAGTTCTTC	CASSFGGDGQFF
many	-	TRBV15	TRBJ2-7	TGTGCCACCAGCAGCCGGGACTTGATCTACGAGCAGTACTTC	CATSSRDLIYEQYF
-	TRBD2	TRBV20-1	TRBJ2-2	TGCAGTGCCCTAGCGGGGGGGAGCACCGGGGAGCTGTTTTTT	CSALAGGSTGELFF
-	-	TRBV7-2	TRBJ2-3	TGTGCCAGCAGCGGGGACTGGCGAGATACGCAGTATTTT	CASSGDWRDTQYF
many	-	TRBV4-1	TRBJ2-7	TGCGCCAGCAGCCAAGACGCCCCGGTTCCTAACGAGCAGTACTTC	CASSQDAPVPNEQYF
-	-	TRBV21-1	TRBJ1-2	TGTGCCAGCAGCAAAGAGAAAGAGCCTAACTATGGCTACACCTTC	CASSKEKEPNYGYTF
many	-	TRBV5-6	TRBJ1-1	TGTGCCAGCAGCCTCCAGGATTACACTGAAGCTTTCTTT	CASSLQDYTEAFF
-	TRBD1	TRBV29-1	TRBJ2-1	TGCAGCGGGGACAGTTCAAGCAACAATGAGCAGTTCTTC	CSGDSSSNNEQFF
-	-	TRBV20-1	TRBJ2-7	TGCAGTGCTGCCCTCCGGGGGGCAGAGGAGCAGTACTTC	CSAALRGAEEQYF
many	-	TRBV12-3/TRBV12-4	TRBJ2-1	TGTGCCAGCAATCAGGTCCGCTACAATGAGCAGTTCTTC	CASNQVRYNEQFF
few	TRBD1	TRBV20-1	TRBJ1-2	TGCAGTGCTTTCGGGACAGGGGAGCGCTATGGCTACACCTTC	CSAFGTGERYGYTF
many	-	TRBV10-3	TRBJ1-2	TGTGCCATCACTACGGGGGTGAACTATGGCTACACCTTC	CAITTGVNYGYTF
many	-	TRBV5-1	TRBJ1-5	TGCGCCAGCAGCTTGCAGGGGCCGGGCAATCAGCCCCAGCATTTT	CASSLQGPGNQPQHF
many	TRBD2	TRBV7-9	TRBJ2-1	TGTGCCAGCAGCTTGTCTGGCGGGAGCTTCTACAATGAGCAGTTCTTC	CASSLSGGSFYNEQFF
many	TRBD2	TRBV18	TRBJ2-7	TGTGCCAGCTCACCATCCCTAGCGGACGACGAGCAGTACTTC	CASSPSLADDEQYF
-	-	TRBV28	TRBJ2-5	TGTGCCAGCAGGTTTACAGGGAAGGGCGAGACCCAGTACTTC	CASRFTGKGETQYF
-	TRBD1	TRBV29-1	TRBJ2-4	TGCAGCGTAAGGCCGGGACAGGGGCGACAGGGGGACAAAAACATTCAGTACTTC	CSVRPGQGRQGDKNIQYF
-	TRBD1	TRBV7-9	TRBJ1-1	TGTGCCAGCAGCTTAGGACAGGGGGGGCGGGAAGCTTTCTTT	CASSLGQGGREAFF
-	-	TRBV29-1	TRBJ2-3	TGCAGCGTTGTAGTTTCCTTCACAGATACGCAGTATTTT	CSVVVSFTDTQYF
-	TRBD2	TRBV5-4	TRBJ2-3	TGTGCCAGCAGCCCCCGGGTGGGGGGAGGGGCAGATACGCAGTATTTT	CASSPRVGGGADTQYF
once	TRBD1	TRBV10-3	TRBJ2-3	TGTGCCATCAGTGAGAAACAGGGGGCAGCGCAGTATTTT	CAISEKQGAAQYF
-	-	TRBV7-2	TRBJ1-2	TGTGCCAGCAGCTTATCTCAAGCTGACGTTAACTATGGCTACACCTTC	CASSLSQADVNYGYTF
few	TRBD2	TRBV20-1	TRBJ2-7	TGCAGTGCTAGAGAGGCTAGCGGGGCCTACGAGCAGTACTTC	CSAREASGAYEQYF
many	-	TRBV27	TRBJ1-5	TGTGCCAGCAGCCCCAAGGTCGTAGGCAATCAGCCCCAGCATTTT	CASSPKVVGNQPQHF
-	-	TRBV4-2	TRBJ2-3	TGTGCCAGCAGCCCTGATGGAAGCACAGATACGCAGTATTTT	CASSPDGSTDTQYF
-	-	TRBV20-1	TRBJ2-3	TGCAGTGCTAGGGGGGGGCGGGGGCCTAGCACAGATACGCAGTATTTT	CSARGGRGPSTDTQYF
-	-	TRBV7-8	TRBJ1-1	TGTGCCAGCAGCCGATCAGGGGCGGCGAACACTGAAGCTTTCTTT	CASSRSGAANTEAFF
few	TRBD2	TRBV7-9	TRBJ2-3	TGTGCCAGCAGCTTAGCTGGGACTAGCGATACAGATACGCAGTATTTT	CASSLAGTSDTDTQYF
-	-	TRBV5-5	TRBJ2-3	TGTGCCAGCAGCTTGGATCAGCCGGAGGGGCAGTATTTT	CASSLDQPEGQYF
-	-	TRBV28	TRBJ1-2	TGTGCCAGCAGTTTATGGCAGATCAACTATGGCTACACCTTC	CASSLWQINYGYTF
-	-	TRBV28	TRBJ2-3	TGTGCCAGCAGTCCCGTGGGCGGCTCTACGCAGTATTTT	CASSPVGGSTQYF
few	-	TRBV5-1	TRBJ2-2	TGCGCCAGCAGCTCGGCCTCCGGGGAGCTGTTTTTT	CASSSASGELFF
-	-	TRBV11-2	TRBJ2-6	TGTGCCAGCAGCCGAGGGACCGGGGGGCACTCTGGGGCCAACGTCCTGACTTTC	CASSRGTGGHSGANVLTF
few	-	TRBV18	TRBJ2-1	TGTGCCAGCTCGCCCGGGACTCAAACCAATGAGCAGTTCTTC	CASSPGTQTNEQFF
many	TRBD2	TRBV10-3	TRBJ2-3	TGTGCCACAGGACGCGCTAGCGGTAGCACAGATACGCAGTATTTT	CATGRASGSTDTQYF
once	TRBD2	TRBV7-3	TRBJ2-1	TGTGCCAGCAGCTTAGCCGGGACTAGCGGGACCTACAATGAGCAGTTCTTC	CASSLAGTSGTYNEQFF
-	-	TRBV11-2	TRBJ2-7	TGTGCCAGCAGCTCCGTAAGCCAGGCCCCTTCTATTTACGAGCAGTACTTC	CASSSVSQAPSIYEQYF
many	TRBD1	TRBV7-2	TRBJ1-3	TGTGCCAGCAGCATTAGGGGGCAGAGCGGAAACACCATATATTTT	CASSIRGQSGNTIYF
many	-	TRBV5-1	TRBJ1-5	TGCGCCAGCAGCTCCGGCACAGGTCCCCATCAGCCCCAGCATTTT	CASSSGTGPHQPQHF
many	-	TRBV12-3/TRBV12-4	TRBJ1-1	TGTGCCAGCTACTACACGGGTGGCACTGAAGCTTTCTTT	CASYYTGGTEAFF
many	-	TRBV12-3/TRBV12-4	TRBJ2-1	TGTGCCAGCAGTTTAATGGTGGGCGGGGGACAGGTACACAATGAGCAGTTCTTC	CASSLMVGGGQVHNEQFF
few	-	TRBV5-1	TRBJ1-4	TGCGCCAGCAGCTTGGAAGGAAATGAAAAACTGTTTTTT	CASSLEGNEKLFF
-	-	TRBV7-2	TRBJ1-1	TGTGCCAGCAGCTTAGTGTCAGGGAGGGCTTTCTTT	CASSLVSGRAFF
-	TRBD2	TRBV14	TRBJ2-1	TGTGCCAGCAGCTCCACTAGCGGGAGGGACTACAATGAGCAGTTCTTC	CASSSTSGRDYNEQFF
-	-	TRBV5-1	TRBJ1-5	TGCGCCAGCAGCTTGGTTGTGGGGGCCCAGCCCCAGCATTTT	CASSLVVGAQPQHF